These 15 T cell receptor beta chains share one sample of origin, sequenced in a study of cytomegalovirus exposure and HLA in healthy donors. PCR used 60 Vbeta primers and 13 Jbeta primers. Measured with immunoSEQ multiplex PCR; TCRdb has only the in-frame clones, and not every one. The sample yields about 180,000 clones, around 82% seen once. Sequenced: PBMCs. The receptor source for this set is a man aged 25 to 40 in good health and CMV-seronegative.

The chain recombines TRBV27 with TRBJ1-6; tentatively, D is TRBD1 (6 bases). The CDR3 totals 13 residues. Trimming removed 6 bases from V and 9 bases from J, with 12 bases in between. Germline V gene lookup returns CDR1 MNHEY and CDR2 SMNVEV (reference sequence). CDR3 protein: CASRQPGVSPLHF. The CDR3 DNA reads TGTGCCAGCAGACAACCAGGGGTTTCACCCCTCCACTTT.

The chain is built from TRBV7-9 and TRBJ1-2; TRBD1 is a possible D gene (5 bases). CDR3 length: 12 amino acids. Deletions cut 3 bases from V and 8 bases from J, with 10 bases between. The V gene's germline CDR1 is SEHNR and CDR2 FQNEAQ (reference sequence). DNA of the CDR3: TGTGCCAGCAGCTTCCAGGGCCCCGGCTACACCTTC. Translation: CASSFQGPGYTF.

The sample holds a few counts of this clone. This sequence joins TRBV5-1 and TRBJ1-1; D is perhaps TRBD1 (5 bases). The CDR3 is 14 amino acids. Trimming stripped 0 bases from V and 4 bases from J, with 10 bases between. Germline V gene lookup returns CDR1 SGHRS and CDR2 YFSETQ. CDR3 residues: CASSLESGGTEAFF. CDR3 DNA sequence: TGCGCCAGCAGCTTGGAGTCGGGGGGCACTGAAGCTTTCTTT.

The chain has TRBV5-1 and TRBJ2-5, with a possible D match to TRBD2 (6 bases). There are 14 residues in the CDR3. CDR1 and CDR2 (germline): SGHRS, YFSETQ. Trimming took 2 bases from V and 3 from J, leaving 11 bases between them. CDR3 region: CASSFAREEETQYF. The CDR3 nucleotides are TGCGCCAGCAGCTTTGCCAGGGAGGAAGAGACCCAGTACTTC.

The chain couples TRBV5-1 to TRBJ2-3; D is unresolved. Germline assignment: CDR1 SGHRS and CDR2 YFSETQ. This CDR3 comprises 15 residues. V was clipped by 0 bases and J by 5 bases, with 13 bases between them. The CDR3: CASSLAHRAEDTQYF. In DNA, the CDR3 is TGCGCCAGCAGCTTGGCCCACCGAGCCGAAGATACGCAGTATTTT.

The chain employs TRBV21-1 and TRBJ2-5; the table assigns TRBD1, which was not confirmed against the DNA. TRBV21-1 constitutes a pseudogene. The CDR3 has 21 residues. CDR3 in DNA: TGTGCCAGCAGCAAAGTTGGGTGGAAGAAGAAGGCAGGGGGAGGACAAGAGACCCAGTACTTC. Protein: CASSKVGWKKKAGGGQETQYF.

The gene calls are TRBV4-1 and TRBJ2-5, with 12 bases fitting TRBD2. With 7 bases clipped from V and 5 bases from J, the junction kept 20 bases outside the gene matches. CDR3 length equals 19 residues. CDR1 is MGHRA and CDR2 is YSYEKL in the germline V gene. In nucleotides, the CDR3 is TGCGCCAGCACCCCGGACCTGTGGGGGGCTAGCGGGAGGGTCGAGACCCAGTACTTC. Its translation is CASTPDLWGASGRVETQYF.

This rearrangement joins TRBV7-2 to TRBJ1-5, with 8 positions matching TRBD1. V trimming: 1 base; J trimming: 7 bases; junction bases outside the gene matches: 3. Germline lookup yields CDR1 SGHTA and CDR2 FQGNSA. The length of the CDR3 is 14 residues. The CDR3 reads CASSLVQGGQPQHF. CDR3 DNA: TGTGCCAGCAGCTTAGTACAGGGGGGCCAGCCCCAGCATTTT.

This chain uses TRBV6-4 with TRBJ2-7; 7 bases map to TRBD2. The CDR3 is made up of 16 amino acids. The V gene's germline CDR1 is MRHNA and CDR2 SNTAGT. V shed 6 bases, J shed 5 bases, and the junction held 16 bases outside the gene matches. This chain's CDR3 is CASSGLREGRSHEQYF. CDR3 coding DNA: TGTGCCAGCAGCGGACTTAGGGAGGGGAGAAGCCACGAGCAGTACTTC.

V usage is TRBV6-5 and J usage is TRBJ1-2; maybe TRBD1 (6 bases). The CDR3 has 15 residues. V lost 0 bases, J lost 5 bases, and 13 bases lay in between. Germline CDR1 reads MNHEY; CDR2 reads SVGAGI. Here the CDR3 DNA reads TGTGCCAGCAGTTACTCGAACCCCCAGGGGTATGGCTACACCTTC. It yields the protein CASSYSNPQGYGYTF.

The chain employs TRBV27 and TRBJ2-7; weak D call: TRBD1 (6 bases). Germline CDR1 reads MNHEY; CDR2 reads SMNVEV (reference sequence). V dropped 2 bases and J dropped 3 bases, with 20 bases sitting between them. The CDR3 contains 17 residues. The DNA of the CDR3 is TGTGCCAGCAGTTTAGCTTGGGGGCGCGGTGGCGGCTACGAGCAGTACTTC. Translated, it gives CASSLAWGRGGGYEQYF.

The V call is TRBV30, the J call TRBJ2-3; 10 nucleotides match TRBD1. This CDR3 spans 15 amino acids. The germline V gene encodes CDR1 GTSNPN and CDR2 SVGIG (reference sequence). The V gene end was trimmed by 4 bases and the J gene end by 4 bases; junction bases not matched to a gene: 8. The CDR3 DNA reads TGTGCCTGGACCGAGGGGACAGGGGAAGCAGATACGCAGTATTTT. Its protein product is CAWTEGTGEADTQYF.

V usage is TRBV14 and J usage is TRBJ1-1; possibly TRBD1 for D (5 bases). With 0 bases removed from V and 7 bases from J, the gap between germline ends came to 9 bases. Germline V gives CDR1 SGHDN, CDR2 FVKESK. The CDR3 loop spans 13 amino acids. The CDR3 bases are TGTGCCAGCAGCCAAGATCGGGACTTTGAAGCTTTCTTT. It codes for CASSQDRDFEAFF.

This clone was seen more than once but under ten times. CDR3 nucleotides: TGTGCCAGCAGTCCGACAGGGGTTAGGGAGACCCAGTACTTC. It yields the protein CASSPTGVRETQYF. V usage is TRBV2 and J usage is TRBJ2-5; 8 nucleotides line up with TRBD1. The CDR3 contains 14 residues. Germline V gene data show CDR1 as SNHLY and CDR2 as FYNNEI. The V segment lost 5 bases and the J segment 5 bases; nucleotides outside the gene matches: 7.

DNA of the CDR3: TGTGCCTGGAGTTGGGGGGGCGATGTCACTGAAGCTTTCTTT. It is translated as CAWSWGGDVTEAFF. This chain joins TRBV30 and TRBJ1-1; possible D gene TRBD1, 6 bases. In germline, CDR1 is GTSNPN, CDR2 SVGIG (reference sequence). Deletions cut 2 bases from V and 4 bases from J, with 14 bases between. The CDR3 totals 14 residues.